The 30 T cell receptor beta chains below come from one sample, sequenced in a study of cytomegalovirus exposure and HLA in healthy donors. Researchers ran the PCR with 60 Vbeta and 13 Jbeta primers. Assay used: immunoSEQ multiplex PCR; TCRdb lists only in-frame clones, some missing. This sample has about 120,000 clones, with about three fifths found just once. The material sequenced was PBMCs. The receptor source for this set is a man in his forties in good health and CMV-seropositive.

The chain combines TRBV10-3 with TRBJ2-1, with 9 bases identical to TRBD2. J lost 5 bases, V lost 5 bases, and 4 bases had no gene match. Germline CDR1 reads ENHRY; CDR2 reads SYGVKD. This CDR3 contains 14 residues. CDR3 sequence: CAISRSSGNNEQFF. The DNA for the CDR3 is TGTGCCATCAGTAGGTCTAGCGGGAACAATGAGCAGTTCTTC.

This clone was seen a few times. The V and J genes are TRBV10-2 and TRBJ1-1; D might be TRBD1 (6 bases). V was shortened by 5 bases and J by 4 bases, with 11 bases between the two germline ends. The CDR3 consists of 13 residues. CDR1 is WSHSY and CDR2 is SAAADI in the germline V gene. CDR3 in DNA: TGCGCCAGCAGTCAAACAGGGCTCACTGAAGCTTTCTTT. Its translation: CASSQTGLTEAFF.

This chain links TRBV9 with TRBJ1-5, with D unresolved. The CDR3 extends over 13 amino acids. The germline gives CDR1 SGDLS, CDR2 YYNGEE. V was cut by 0 bases and J by 5 bases, with 6 bases left in between. The CDR3 sequence is CASSVAPHQPQHF. DNA of the CDR3: TGTGCCAGCAGCGTAGCCCCTCATCAGCCCCAGCATTTT. The full variable domain, completed using reference TRBV9 and TRBJ1-5, is DSGVTQTPKHLITATGQRVTLRCSPRSGDLSVYWYQQSLDQGLQFLIQYYNGEERAKGNILERFSAQQFPDLHSELNLSSLELGDSALYFCASSVAPHQPQHFGDGTRLSIL.

The chain links TRBV19 to TRBJ1-6, with 7 positions matching TRBD1. There are 16 residues in the CDR3. The ends lost 6 bases at V and 7 bases at J; junction bases unmatched: 12. Germline loops: CDR1 LNHDA, CDR2 SQIVND (reference sequence). The DNA of the CDR3 is TGTGCCAGTAGGCCTCTCCGGGACAGTTCAAATTCACCCCTCCACTTT. Residues: CASRPLRDSSNSPLHF.

The rearrangement joins TRBV28 to TRBJ1-5; no reliable D call. V lost 4 bases to trimming and J lost 3 bases, with 13 bases between them. The CDR3 length is 15 residues. Germline CDR1 reads MDHEN; CDR2 reads SYDVKM. The CDR3 nucleotides are TGTGCCAGCAGTTCTCCACTCCCCCTCAATCAGCCCCAGCATTTT. Protein: CASSSPLPLNQPQHF.

The rearrangement uses TRBV2 and TRBJ1-4, with 9 bases that match TRBD1. CDR1 SNHLY and CDR2 FYNNEI come from the germline V gene. The V gene end was trimmed by 8 bases and the J gene end by 5 bases; junction bases not matched to a gene: 9. The CDR3 is made up of 15 amino acids. The CDR3 loop is CASSGQGLVNEKLFF. The CDR3 region has the DNA TGTGCCAGCTCGGGACAGGGTCTCGTAAATGAAAAACTGTTTTTT.

The table lists this clone with a few counts. The chain recombines TRBV29-1 with TRBJ2-5, with a tentative D call TRBD1 (5 bases). The CDR3 covers 13 residues. Trimming took 7 bases from V and 3 from J, leaving 15 bases between them. Germline CDR1 is SQVTM and CDR2 is ANQGSEA. CDR3 residues: CSATSPGKETQYF. Here the CDR3 DNA reads TGCAGCGCAACCTCCCCAGGGAAAGAGACCCAGTACTTC.

Written as DNA, the CDR3 is TGTGCCAGCAGCGGGGGACAGGGACGAGGTGGCTACACCTTC. Translation gives CASSGGQGRGGYTF. The genes are TRBV7-2 and TRBJ1-2, with TRBD1 identical over 9 bases. J lost 7 bases, V lost 5 bases, and 8 bases had no gene match. CDR1 is SGHTA, CDR2 FQGNSA, per germline. This CDR3 is 14 amino acids long.

The chain has TRBV11-1 and TRBJ2-5; D possibly corresponds to TRBD1 (6 bases). This CDR3 has 15 residues. V was clipped by 0 bases and J by 7 bases, with 15 bases between them. Germline V gene lookup returns CDR1 SGHAT and CDR2 FQDESV (reference sequence). The CDR3: CASSLAGHAAGTQYF. CDR3 nucleotide sequence: TGTGCCAGCAGCTTAGCGGGACACGCGGCAGGGACCCAGTACTTC.

The chain employs TRBV6-5 and TRBJ1-1; weak D call: TRBD1 (6 bases). This CDR3 is 14 amino acids long. Germline loops: CDR1 MNHEY, CDR2 SVGAGI. V lost 4 bases to trimming and J lost 11 bases, with 20 bases between them. The CDR3 sequence: CASSSITRGSEAFF. The CDR3 nucleotides read TGTGCCAGCAGTTCGATTACCAGGGGATCGGAGGCTTTCTTT.

The gene calls are TRBV6-5 and TRBJ1-5; a possible D gene is TRBD1 (5 bases). Germline assignment: CDR1 MNHEY and CDR2 SVGAGI. Trimming removed 6 bases from V and 1 base from J, with 10 bases in between. The CDR3 runs to 14 residues. CDR3 bases: TGTGCCAGCAGCCCCGGGGGGAGCAATCAGCCCCAGCATTTT. Its translation: CASSPGGSNQPQHF.

The rearrangement joins TRBV2 to TRBJ2-5, with D tentatively TRBD1 (6 bases). In germline, CDR1 is SNHLY, CDR2 FYNNEI. The CDR3 is 17 amino acids. Trimming removed 0 bases at V and 7 bases at J, with 21 bases between. The CDR3 bases are TGTGCCAGCAGTGAAGCGGGCGACTACCTTCAGACAGGGACCCAGTACTTC. The encoded protein is CASSEAGDYLQTGTQYF.

The genes are TRBV7-8 and TRBJ2-1; D gene unclear. This CDR3 is built from 14 residues. Germline V gene data show CDR1 as SGHVS and CDR2 as FQNEAQ. The V end was cut by 1 base, the J end by 6 bases, with 10 bases between. CDR3 in amino acids: CASSLVLSSNEQFF. The CDR3 region has the DNA TGTGCCAGCAGCTTAGTACTTAGCAGCAATGAGCAGTTCTTC.

The chain joins TRBV29-1 to TRBJ2-2, with 10 nucleotides matching TRBD1. CDR1 is SQVTM, CDR2 ANQGSEA, per germline. The CDR3 extends over 16 amino acids. V gave up 0 bases and J gave up 4 bases; unmatched junction bases: 5. The CDR3 nucleotides are TGCAGCGTTGAAGAAGACAGGACAGGGGGCACCGGGGAGCTGTTTTTT. Its protein product is CSVEEDRTGGTGELFF.

The rearrangement links TRBV5-6 to TRBJ2-5, with 7 bases that match TRBD1. Looked up from germline, CDR1 is SGHDT and CDR2 is YYEEEE. This CDR3 region has 16 residues. Trimming removed 1 base from V and 0 bases from J; junction bases left unmatched: 6. CDR3 loop: CASSLTGAPYQETQYF. CDR3 coding DNA: TGTGCCAGCAGCTTGACAGGGGCGCCGTACCAAGAGACCCAGTACTTC.

This clone was detected a few times. This CDR3 is also generated by other DNA sequences in the sample. The genes are TRBV5-1 and TRBJ2-2; a possible D gene is TRBD1 (6 bases). This CDR3 comprises 16 residues. CDR1 SGHRS and CDR2 YFSETQ come from the germline V gene. Trimming took off 1 base at V and 2 bases at J, with 12 bases between the two ends. Written as DNA, the CDR3 is TGCGCCAGCAGCTTGCAGCTGGACAGTAACACCGGGGAGCTGTTTTTT. The encoded protein is CASSLQLDSNTGELFF. Full variable domain (rest looked up from reference TRBV5-1 and TRBJ2-2): KAGVTQTPRYLIKTRGQQVTLSCSPISGHRSVSWYQQTPGQGLQFLFEYFSETQRNKGNFPGRFSGRQFSNSRSEMNVSTLELGDSALYLCASSLQLDSNTGELFFGEGSRLTVL.

The chain couples TRBV7-2 to TRBJ1-1; weak D call: TRBD1 (6 bases). With 3 bases removed from V and 5 bases from J, the gap between germline ends came to 16 bases. The CDR3 is made up of 15 amino acids. Germline loops: CDR1 SGHTA, CDR2 FQGNSA. The CDR3 DNA follows: TGTGCCAGCAGCTTGATACAGGGATGGGGTACTGAAGCTTTCTTT. Translating it yields CASSLIQGWGTEAFF. Complete variable domain (other parts from reference TRBV7-2 and TRBJ1-1): GAGVSQSPSNKVTEKGKDVELRCDPISGHTALYWYRQSLGQGLEFLIYFQGNSAPDKSGLPSDRFSAERTGGSVSTLTIQRTQQEDSAVYLCASSLIQGWGTEAFFGQGTRLTVV.

V usage is TRBV15 and J usage is TRBJ2-4; tentatively, D is TRBD1 (5 bases). The CDR3 is made up of 15 amino acids. The V gene lost 3 bases and the J gene lost 0 bases, with 9 bases spanning the gap. Germline CDR1 LNHNV, CDR2 YYDKDF (reference sequence). Here the CDR3 reads CATSRQTVAKNIQYF. The CDR3 coding sequence is TGTGCCACCAGCAGGCAGACAGTAGCCAAAAACATTCAGTACTTC.

V is TRBV7-3 and J is TRBJ2-1; TRBD2 matches 8 bases. Germline CDR1 is SGHTA and CDR2 is FQGTGA. The J segment lost 6 bases and the V segment lost 6 bases, leaving 10 bases of the junction unmatched. There are 15 residues in the CDR3. The CDR3: CASSPAAGGRNEQFF. In nucleotides, the CDR3 is TGTGCCAGCAGTCCCGCTGCGGGGGGCCGCAATGAGCAGTTCTTC.

This chain joins TRBV28 and TRBJ2-2; 8 bases map to TRBD2. V shed 3 bases and J 6 bases; nucleotides not matched to a gene: 9. From germline, CDR1 is MDHEN and CDR2 SYDVKM. This CDR3 has 16 residues. The CDR3: CASSFGWTSLAGELFF. CDR3 coding DNA: TGTGCCAGCAGTTTTGGATGGACTAGCCTAGCCGGGGAGCTGTTTTTT.

This rearrangement joins TRBV4-1 to TRBJ1-4; 8 bases agree with TRBD1. The CDR3 is 13 residues long. The junction had 3 bases not matched to a gene; V was cut back by 4 bases and J by 8 bases. Germline lookup yields CDR1 MGHRA and CDR2 YSYEKL. CDR3 protein: CASSLQGDEKLFF. DNA for the CDR3: TGCGCCAGCAGCCTACAGGGGGACGAAAAACTGTTTTTT.

The V and J genes are TRBV11-3 and TRBJ2-7, with 9 bases that match TRBD1. Germline V gene lookup returns CDR1 SGHNT and CDR2 YENEEA. V lost 3 bases to trimming and J lost 2 bases; unmatched junction nucleotides: 5. The CDR3 covers 15 residues. The chain's CDR3 is CASSLRTGEAYEQYF. CDR3 DNA sequence: TGTGCCAGCAGCTTGCGGACAGGGGAGGCCTACGAGCAGTACTTC.

This sequence joins TRBV15 and TRBJ2-7; 12 bases match TRBD2. Losses at the gene ends were 1 base for V and 5 bases for J; bases not matched to a gene: 3. Germline CDR1 and CDR2: LNHNV and YYDKDF (reference sequence). The length of the CDR3 is 15 residues. The CDR3 sequence is CATSRVGLAGHEQYF. DNA of the CDR3: TGTGCCACCAGCAGAGTCGGACTAGCGGGGCACGAGCAGTACTTC.

This chain links TRBV14 with TRBJ2-5, with D possibly TRBD2 on 5 matching bases. The CDR3 covers 13 residues. V was shortened by 1 base and J by 5 bases, with 8 bases between the two germline ends. Germline V gene sequence: CDR1 SGHDN, CDR2 FVKESK. The CDR3 sequence: CASSQARAETQYF. CDR3 coding DNA: TGTGCCAGCAGCCAAGCGAGGGCGGAGACCCAGTACTTC. The full variable domain, in which reference TRBV14 and TRBJ2-5 provide the parts outside the CDR3, is EAGVTQFPSHSVIEKGQTVTLRCDPISGHDNLYWYRRVMGKEIKFLLHFVKESKQDESGMPNNRFLAERTGGTYSTLKVQPAELEDSGVYFCASSQARAETQYFGPGTRLLVL.

The V and J genes are TRBV25-1 and TRBJ2-1; 7 bases agree with TRBD2. In germline, CDR1 is MGHDK, CDR2 SYGVNS. CDR3 length equals 13 residues. J lost 9 bases, V lost 6 bases, and 8 bases had no gene match. CDR3 in DNA: TGTGCCAGCAGGGGGGAGGGAATAGGTGAGCAGTTCTTC. This encodes CASRGEGIGEQFF. The full variable domain, rest sourced from reference TRBV25-1 and TRBJ2-1, is EADIYQTPRYLVIGTGKKITLECSQTMGHDKMYWYQQDPGMELHLIHYSYGVNSTEKGDLSSESTVSRIRTEHFPLTLESARPSHTSQYLCASRGEGIGEQFFGPGTRLTVL.

In its sample, this clone was seen once. The J gene is TRBJ2-5, the V gene TRBV5-4; D ambiguous. Germline CDR1 reads SGHNT; CDR2 reads YYREEE (reference sequence). CDR3 length: 13 residues. Trimming took off 4 bases at V and 9 bases at J, with 16 bases between the two ends. The DNA for the CDR3 is TGTGCCAGCAGCATGGACCCAAAAGGAGCCCAGTACTTC. It specifies CASSMDPKGAQYF.

This clone has a handful of counts. The chain carries TRBV15 and TRBJ2-3; TRBD2 matches 10 bases. This CDR3 is built from 16 residues. Per germline, CDR1 LNHNV and CDR2 YYDKDF (reference sequence). V dropped 6 bases and J dropped 2; count of bases not matched to a gene: 8. For the CDR3, the DNA is TGTGCCACCAGTTCTGAACTAGCGGGGATCACAGATACGCAGTATTTT. This sequence encodes CATSSELAGITDTQYF.

The chain uses TRBV28 and TRBJ1-4, with D possibly being TRBD1 (5 bases). The CDR3 has 15 residues. Germline V lookup: CDR1 MDHEN, CDR2 SYDVKM. Trimming removed 5 bases at V and 7 bases at J, with 17 bases between. CDR3 DNA sequence: TGTGCCAGCAGTCCCCACAGGCCTAGGCCTGAAAAACTGTTTTTT. It encodes CASSPHRPRPEKLFF.

In its sample, this clone was seen once. This chain connects TRBV10-3 to TRBJ2-3, with 11 bases matching TRBD2. V lost 0 bases, J lost 3 bases, and 2 bases stayed unmatched. Germline CDR1 is ENHRY and CDR2 is SYGVKD. The CDR3 loop spans 16 amino acids. In DNA, the CDR3 is TGTGCCATCAGTGAGTCCCTAGCGGGGGGTACAGATACGCAGTATTTT. Translation gives CAISESLAGGTDTQYF.

This chain links TRBV6-6 with TRBJ2-5; TRBD2 agrees at 10 bases. The CDR3 has 15 residues. The junction had 1 base not matched to a gene; V was cut back by 0 bases and J by 3 bases. CDR1 and CDR2 (germline): MNHNY, SVGAGI (reference sequence). The CDR3 sequence: CASSYSGLAEETQYF. The CDR3, as DNA: TGTGCCAGCAGTTACTCCGGACTAGCGGAAGAGACCCAGTACTTC.